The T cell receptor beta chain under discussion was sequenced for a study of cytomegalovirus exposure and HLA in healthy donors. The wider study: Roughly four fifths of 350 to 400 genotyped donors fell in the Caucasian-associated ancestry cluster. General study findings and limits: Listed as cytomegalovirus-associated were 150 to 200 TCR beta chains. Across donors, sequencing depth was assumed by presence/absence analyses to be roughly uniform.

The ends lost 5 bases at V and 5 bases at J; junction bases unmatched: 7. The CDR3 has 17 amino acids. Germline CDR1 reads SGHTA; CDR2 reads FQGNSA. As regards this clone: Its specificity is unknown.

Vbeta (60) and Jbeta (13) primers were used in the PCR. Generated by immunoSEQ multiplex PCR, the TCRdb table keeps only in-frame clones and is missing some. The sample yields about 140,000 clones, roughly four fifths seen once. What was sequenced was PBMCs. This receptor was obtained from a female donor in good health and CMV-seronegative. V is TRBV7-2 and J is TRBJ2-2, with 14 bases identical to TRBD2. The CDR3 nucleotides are TGTGCCAGCAGCCTCCGACTAGCGGGAGGGCCAACCGGGGAGCTGTTTTTT. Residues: CASSLRLAGGPTGELFF. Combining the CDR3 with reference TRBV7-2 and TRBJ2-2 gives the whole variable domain GAGVSQSPSNKVTEKGKDVELRCDPISGHTALYWYRQSLGQGLEFLIYFQGNSAPDKSGLPSDRFSAERTGGSVSTLTIQRTQQEDSAVYLCASSLRLAGGPTGELFFGEGSRLTVL.